Listed below are T cell receptor beta chains from one sample, sequenced in a study of blood T cell repertoires in COVID-19. The data were produced by immunoSEQ multiplex PCR, yet TCRdb's version contains in-frame clones alone and is incomplete. The sample carries roughly 250,000 clones, around 82% recorded once. Sequences were obtained from peripheral blood. These receptor sequences come from a woman of 80 years or more with active or convalescent COVID-19. Both conserved end residues are part of each CDR3. D genes are given only for firm matches. Expanded clones get a size class; other rows say once, few or many, or leave the size out.

CDR3	DNA	size	V	length	J	D
CASSLGGGLGQYF	TGTGCCAGCAGCTTGGGAGGAGGGCTTGGGCAGTACTTC	-	TRBV5-6	13	TRBJ2-7	-
CASSKERGVEETQYF	TGCGCCAGCAGTAAAGAGCGGGGGGTTGAAGAGACCCAGTACTTC	-	TRBV5-1	15	TRBJ2-5	TRBD2
CSGADRGYGYTF	TGCAGCGGGGCGGACAGGGGCTATGGCTACACCTTC	-	TRBV29-1	12	TRBJ1-2	TRBD1
CASSGDPGTATYEQYF	TGTGCCAGCAGCGGAGACCCCGGGACAGCCACCTACGAGCAGTACTTC	-	TRBV5-4	16	TRBJ2-7	TRBD1
CASGLGQGRVHEKLFF	TGCGCCAGCGGGCTGGGTCAGGGGCGCGTTCATGAAAAACTGTTTTTT	few	TRBV5-1	16	TRBJ1-4	-
CASSLVAEQFF	TGTGCCAGCAGTTTAGTGGCCGAGCAGTTCTTC	-	TRBV28	11	TRBJ2-1	-
CASSRKGQGTLSGNTIYF	TGTGCCAGCAGCCGGAAAGGACAGGGGACATTATCTGGAAACACCATATATTTT	-	TRBV7-2	18	TRBJ1-3	TRBD1
CASSAGGGMNEQFF	TGTGCCAGCAGCGCCGGTGGAGGGATGAATGAGCAGTTCTTC	-	TRBV3-1/TRBV3-2	14	TRBJ2-1	-
CAISAQQDQPQHF	TGTGCCATCAGTGCCCAACAGGATCAGCCCCAGCATTTT	-	TRBV10-3	13	TRBJ1-5	-
CASSIGTSLAEQFF	TGCGCCAGCAGTATCGGGACATCTTTGGCTGAGCAGTTCTTC	-	TRBV5-1	14	TRBJ2-1	-
CASRTQGGGSPLHF	TGTGCCAGCAGGACCCAGGGAGGTGGTTCACCCCTCCACTTT	-	TRBV28	14	TRBJ1-6	-
CASSEGGDQITQYF	TGTGCCAGCAGTGAGGGAGGGGATCAGATTACGCAGTATTTT	-	TRBV6-1	14	TRBJ2-3	TRBD2
CATGPQGPGELFF	TGTGCCACCGGACCACAGGGCCCCGGGGAGCTGTTTTTT	-	TRBV24-1	13	TRBJ2-2	-
CASSLATGTSGTYEQYF	TGCGCCAGCAGCTTGGCTACCGGGACTAGCGGGACCTACGAGCAGTACTTC	-	TRBV5-1	17	TRBJ2-7	TRBD2
CASSLDQGPGTEAFF	TGTGCCAGCAGCTTAGATCAGGGCCCCGGCACTGAAGCTTTCTTT	-	TRBV7-9	15	TRBJ1-1	-
CASSPLTGPSHQNYGYTF	TGTGCCAGCAGTCCCCTCACAGGGCCGAGCCATCAAAACTATGGCTACACCTTC	-	TRBV28	18	TRBJ1-2	-
CASSQAHQPGQGWVNEQFF	TGTGCCAGCAGCCAGGCCCATCAACCGGGACAGGGCTGGGTTAATGAGCAGTTCTTC	-	TRBV4-2	19	TRBJ2-1	TRBD1
CASSPYSNYEQYF	TGTGCCAGCTCACCTTACTCCAACTACGAGCAGTACTTC	-	TRBV18	13	TRBJ2-7	-
CSVLSSNQPQHF	TGCAGCGTTCTCAGTAGCAATCAGCCCCAGCATTTT	few	TRBV29-1	12	TRBJ1-5	-
CASSLSWSYQETQYF	TGTGCCAGCAGTTTATCGTGGAGCTACCAAGAGACCCAGTACTTC	-	TRBV27	15	TRBJ2-5	-
CASSLAEESSPLHF	TGCGCCAGCAGCTTGGCAGAGGAGAGTTCACCCCTCCACTTT	-	TRBV5-1	14	TRBJ1-6	-
CASSGTSGTYNEQFF	TGTGCCAGTAGCGGGACTAGCGGGACCTACAATGAGCAGTTCTTC	-	TRBV19	15	TRBJ2-1	TRBD2
CASSGSRTSGGSMQNYEQYF	TGTGCCAGCAGCGGCAGCCGGACTAGCGGGGGATCAATGCAAAACTACGAGCAGTACTTC	-	TRBV28	20	TRBJ2-7	TRBD2
CASSESGGRETQYF	TGTGCCAGCAGCGAATCTGGGGGCAGGGAGACCCAGTACTTC	-	TRBV7-9	14	TRBJ2-5	-
CASSETGNSPLHF	TGTGCCAGCAGCGAAACCGGGAATTCACCCCTCCACTTT	-	TRBV14	13	TRBJ1-6	-
CASSIISGSNQPQHF	TGTGCCAGCAGTATCATTTCGGGGTCGAATCAGCCCCAGCATTTT	-	TRBV2	15	TRBJ1-5	-
CASRSDRGTEAFF	TGCGCCAGCAGATCGGACAGGGGCACTGAAGCTTTCTTT	-	TRBV5-1	13	TRBJ1-1	TRBD1
CASSVRVAELTSTDTQYF	TGTGCCAGCAGTGTGAGGGTAGCGGAGCTAACTAGCACAGATACGCAGTATTTT	-	TRBV6-1	18	TRBJ2-3	-
CASSDRVTEAFF	TGTGCCAGCAGTGACAGGGTTACTGAAGCTTTCTTT	-	TRBV6-1	12	TRBJ1-1	-
CASSLQGANTGELFF	TGCGCCAGCAGCTTACAGGGAGCGAACACCGGGGAGCTGTTTTTT	few	TRBV5-1	15	TRBJ2-2	-
CASRAIRQGSGNTIYF	TGTGCCAGCAGGGCTATTAGACAGGGGAGCGGAAACACCATATATTTT	-	TRBV19	16	TRBJ1-3	TRBD1
CASSLYGQGSGDTQYF	TGTGCCAGCAGCTTGTATGGCCAGGGGTCGGGAGATACGCAGTATTTT	few	TRBV5-4	16	TRBJ2-3	-
CASSSTGSGGQPQHF	TGTGCCAGCAGTTCTACAGGGTCCGGTGGTCAGCCCCAGCATTTT	-	TRBV28	15	TRBJ1-5	-
CSVGTVEKLFF	TGCAGCGTTGGGACAGTGGAGAAACTGTTTTTT	-	TRBV29-1	11	TRBJ1-4	-
CASSLYGLAGTEFF	TGTGCCAGCAGCTTATACGGACTAGCGGGCACTGAGTTCTTC	-	TRBV5-4	14	TRBJ2-1	TRBD2
CASSDILSSGYTF	TGTGCCAGCAGTGATATCCTCTCGAGTGGCTACACCTTC	-	TRBV2	13	TRBJ1-2	-
CASHGQGLGSPLHF	TGTGCCAGCCACGGACAGGGCTTAGGTTCACCCCTCCACTTT	-	TRBV11-2	14	TRBJ1-6	TRBD1
CASSPPAGDFNQPQHF	TGTGCCAGCTCACCACCGGCAGGGGATTTTAATCAGCCCCAGCATTTT	-	TRBV18	16	TRBJ1-5	-
CASSPGTGFFQPQHF	TGTGCCAGCAGTCCCGGGACAGGGTTTTTCCAGCCCCAGCATTTT	-	TRBV6-5	15	TRBJ1-5	TRBD1
CASNEAPGGYGYTF	TGTGCCAGTAACGAAGCCCCGGGGGGCTATGGCTACACCTTC	few	TRBV19	14	TRBJ1-2	-
CASSYAGRPEFEAFF	TGTGCCAGCAGTTATGCAGGGCGCCCGGAATTTGAAGCTTTCTTT	-	TRBV6-5	15	TRBJ1-1	-
CASSLGRRPGYTF	TGTGCCAGCAGCTTAGGCAGGCGCCCCGGCTACACCTTC	-	TRBV11-2	13	TRBJ1-2	-
CASSTRQLQVMNTEAFF	TGTGCCAGTAGTACCCGACAGCTTCAAGTGATGAACACTGAAGCTTTCTTT	-	TRBV19	17	TRBJ1-1	-
CASSPGQGIDEKLFF	TGTGCCAGCAGCCCCGGGCAGGGAATAGATGAAAAACTGTTTTTT	-	TRBV7-4	15	TRBJ1-4	-
CASSLALSGITEAFF	TGTGCCAGCAGCTTAGCGCTTTCAGGGATCACTGAAGCTTTCTTT	-	TRBV7-8	15	TRBJ1-1	-
CASRTSGRSGANVLTF	TGTGCCAGTAGGACTAGCGGACGCTCTGGGGCCAACGTCCTGACTTTC	-	TRBV19	16	TRBJ2-6	TRBD2
CASSQYSTDYSNQPQHF	TGCGCCAGCAGCCAATATTCGACAGATTATAGCAATCAGCCCCAGCATTTT	few	TRBV4-1	17	TRBJ1-5	-
CASSPLGGVTEAFF	TGTGCCAGCAGTCCCCTCGGGGGGGTCACTGAAGCTTTCTTT	-	TRBV2	14	TRBJ1-1	-